Following are 27 T cell receptor beta chains from one sample sequenced in a study of T cells after yellow fever vaccination. TCRdb reprocessed the 5' RACE reads with MiXCR, giving one entry per CDR3 protein. The data show 300,000 to 350,000 distinct CDR3 sequences, around 4.4% seen once. This material consisted of PBMCs, taken 15 days after the yellow fever booster vaccination. The receptors originated from a man between 18 and 35 years old who received the YFV17D yellow fever vaccine.

This clonotype was counted ten times or more. The rearrangement joins TRBV4-3 to TRBJ2-5; D is uncertain. The length of the CDR3 is 15 residues. CDR1 is LGHNA, CDR2 YSLEER, per germline. Trimming cost V 1 base and J 2 bases, with 11 bases left between them. CDR3 in DNA: TGCGCCAGCAGCCAAGGGCAAGGGTATCAAGAGACCCAGTACTTC. Encoded protein: CASSQGQGYQETQYF.

This clonotype was observed a few times. This sequence joins TRBV5-1 and TRBJ2-1; 8 nucleotides match TRBD2. The CDR3 extends over 14 amino acids. J gave up 7 bases and V 2 bases, and 5 bases lay outside the gene matches. The germline V gene has CDR1 SGHRS and CDR2 YFSETQ. For the CDR3, the DNA is TGCGCCAGCAGCTTTTCCCCGGGGGGGAATGAGCAGTTCTTC. Protein sequence: CASSFSPGGNEQFF.

This clonotype was detected many times. This chain uses TRBV28 with TRBJ2-1, with 10 bases matching TRBD1. The CDR3 contains 16 residues. J was trimmed by 7 bases and V by 4 bases; bases with no gene match: 10. Per germline, CDR1 MDHEN and CDR2 SYDVKM. The CDR3 sequence is CASSSPGQGPGNEQFF. Here the CDR3 DNA reads TGTGCCAGCAGTTCGCCGGGACAGGGGCCCGGGAATGAGCAGTTCTTC.

This clonotype has a count of ten or more. The chain uses TRBV12-3 or TRBV12-4 and TRBJ1-2; 9 bases are shared with TRBD1. The CDR3 length is 13 residues. V was clipped by 5 bases and J by 8 bases; unmatched bases: 6. The CDR3 sequence is CASSRQGVEGYTF. CDR3 coding DNA: TGTGCCAGCAGTCGACAGGGGGTGGAGGGCTACACCTTC.

The sample holds a few counts of this clonotype. The chain recombines TRBV4-1 with TRBJ2-2; D may be TRBD2 (5 bases). Between the trimmed V and J ends, which lost 0 bases and 6 bases, there was a span of 20 bases. Germline V CDR1 and CDR2: MGHRA, YSYEKL. The CDR3 totals 18 residues. CDR3 sequence (DNA): TGCGCCAGCAGCCAAGATAGATCGGGGATTGATAATTCCGGGGAGCTGTTTTTT. It specifies CASSQDRSGIDNSGELFF.

The chain combines TRBV10-2 with TRBJ1-1, with D hard to call. The germline V and J ends were trimmed by 6 bases and 3 bases, with 20 bases remaining between them. This CDR3 has 16 amino acids. Germline loops: CDR1 WSHSY, CDR2 SAAADI. CDR3 sequence: CASSSVGRRGYTEAFF. DNA of the CDR3: TGCGCCAGCAGCTCCGTCGGACGGAGAGGGTACACTGAAGCTTTCTTT.

The genes are TRBV9 and TRBJ1-3, with D maybe TRBD1 (5 bases). The V gene lost 4 bases and the J gene lost 0 bases, with 17 bases spanning the gap. Germline V gives CDR1 SGDLS, CDR2 YYNGEE. CDR3 length: 17 amino acids. The CDR3 reads CASSPRGAGLSGNTIYF. CDR3 coding DNA: TGTGCCAGCAGCCCTCGTGGGGCAGGACTCTCTGGAAACACCATATATTTT.

This clonotype appeared many times. The chain employs TRBV6-5 and TRBJ2-7; D perhaps matches TRBD2 (7 bases). Germline CDR1 and CDR2: MNHEY and SVGAGI. Trimming left V 0 bases short and J 3 bases short, with 9 bases between. The CDR3 runs 14 residues. CDR3 nucleotides: TGTGCCAGCAGTTACTCGGGGGGGCTCTACGAGCAGTACTTC. Protein product: CASSYSGGLYEQYF.

This clonotype was recorded a few times. V gene TRBV20-1 combines with J gene TRBJ1-5; 9 bases agree with TRBD1. J was trimmed by 4 bases and V by 2 bases; bases with no gene match: 6. The CDR3 is made up of 15 amino acids. The germline CDR1 and CDR2 sequences are DFQATT and SNEGSKA (reference sequence). The chain's CDR3 is CSARISGTGNQPQHF. For the CDR3, the DNA is TGCAGTGCTAGAATCTCCGGGACAGGGAATCAGCCCCAGCATTTT.

This clonotype was picked up a small number of times. This chain joins TRBV5-1 and TRBJ2-1; 9 bases map to TRBD2. From germline, CDR1 is SGHRS and CDR2 YFSETQ. V shed 1 base, J shed 9 bases, and the junction held 8 bases outside the gene matches. The CDR3 has 15 residues. Written as DNA, the CDR3 is TGCGCCAGCAGCTTGATGGGCGGGGGGGCCGCTGAGCAGTTCTTC. Translating gives CASSLMGGGAAEQFF.

This clonotype was seen a handful of times. This chain connects TRBV1 to TRBJ1-2; the tabulated D call, TRBD1, remains unverified against the DNA. TRBV1 is a known pseudogene. The CDR3 loop spans 14 amino acids. In nucleotides, the CDR3 is TGCACCAGCAGCCAAGATAGGGGTTTATATGGCTACACCTTC. This codes for CTSSQDRGLYGYTF.

This clonotype has a count of ten or more. Relative to the germline gene, one junction end is altered; a read error may explain this. The V gene is TRBV9, the J gene TRBJ2-1; D not resolved. Germline CDR1 is SGDLS and CDR2 is YYNGEE. CDR3 size: 13 residues. CDR3 nucleotides: TGTGCCAGCAGCGTTCTCCACTACGATGAGCAGTTCTTC. Its translation: CASSVLHYDEQFF.

The rearrangement joins TRBV29-1 to TRBJ2-1; 12 bases are shared with TRBD2. Germline loops: CDR1 SQVTM, CDR2 ANQGSEA. After removal of 1 base from V and 4 bases from J, the junction contained 2 bases not matched to a gene. The CDR3 runs 15 residues. The CDR3 loop is CSVEGTSGEYNEQFF. The CDR3 nucleotides are TGCAGCGTTGAAGGGACTAGCGGGGAGTACAATGAGCAGTTCTTC.

This chain uses TRBV7-2 with TRBJ1-6, with D uncertain. CDR1 SGHTA and CDR2 FQGNSA come from the germline V gene. Trimming shortened V by 1 base and J by 11 bases, and 6 bases separated the two germline ends. This CDR3 has 12 residues. CDR3 DNA sequence: TGTGCCAGCAGCTTAGAAACCCCACCCCTCCACTTT. It specifies CASSLETPPLHF.

This clonotype has at least ten counts. This chain links TRBV6-5 with TRBJ1-2; 9 bases are a match to TRBD1. CDR3 length: 16 amino acids. CDR1 and CDR2 (germline): MNHEY, SVGAGI. J lost 1 base, V lost 4 bases, and 7 bases had no gene match. This chain's CDR3 is CASSWNRGRLNYGYTF. As DNA, the CDR3 is TGTGCCAGCAGTTGGAACAGGGGGCGCCTTAACTATGGCTACACCTTC.

This sequence joins TRBV4-2 and TRBJ2-6; 7 bases match TRBD1. The ends lost 3 bases at V and 0 bases at J; junction bases unmatched: 14. Germline lookup yields CDR1 LGHNA and CDR2 YNFKEQ. The CDR3 consists of 20 residues. DNA of the CDR3: TGTGCCAGCAGCCACCGGTCACCGGGACAGTTAAGCTCTGGGGCCAACGTCCTGACTTTC. Translating it yields CASSHRSPGQLSSGANVLTF.

This clonotype came up many times. The genes are TRBV29-1 and TRBJ2-3; D is possibly TRBD2 (7 bases). Trimming took off 2 bases at V and 0 bases at J, with 12 bases between the two ends. The CDR3 extends over 15 amino acids. Germline V gives CDR1 SQVTM, CDR2 ANQGSEA. CDR3 residues: CSVEFAGASTDTQYF. The CDR3 DNA is TGCAGCGTTGAATTTGCGGGGGCAAGCACAGATACGCAGTATTTT.

This rearrangement joins TRBV6-5 to TRBJ1-1; 9 nucleotides agree with TRBD1. The trim removed 6 bases at V and 1 base at J, leaving 3 bases unmatched. Germline-derived CDR1 and CDR2 are MNHEY and SVGAGI. This CDR3 spans 14 amino acids. In DNA form, the CDR3 reads TGTGCCAGCAGCACAGGGGGCGAGAACACTGAAGCTTTCTTT. It specifies CASSTGGENTEAFF.

This clonotype was found many times. The rearrangement links TRBV7-9 to TRBJ1-5, with D uncertain. Germline CDR1 is SEHNR and CDR2 is FQNEAQ (reference sequence). CDR3 length equals 15 residues. The V gene lost 2 bases and the J gene lost 3 bases, with 11 bases spanning the gap. The CDR3 coding sequence is TGTGCCAGCAGCTTAAGCGGCGGAAACAATCAGCCCCAGCATTTT. Residues: CASSLSGGNNQPQHF.

This clonotype showed up just a few times. J is TRBJ2-7 and V is TRBV6-2 or TRBV6-3, with D possibly being TRBD1 (6 bases). This CDR3 is 14 amino acids long. CDR1 and CDR2 (germline): MNHEY, SVGEGT. The V gene lost 0 bases and the J gene lost 5 bases, with 11 bases spanning the gap. The CDR3 here is CASSYSTGYHEQYF. The CDR3 bases are TGTGCCAGCAGTTACTCTACAGGGTACCACGAGCAGTACTTC.

This clonotype occurred a few times. The DNA for the CDR3 is TGCGCCAGCAGCCAAGATGGGCGCAATCAGCCCCAGCATTTT. Amino acid sequence: CASSQDGRNQPQHF. V usage is TRBV4-1 and J usage is TRBJ1-5, with D hard to call. The CDR3 sequence is 14 residues long. Germline V CDR1 and CDR2: MGHRA, YSYEKL. The V end was cut by 0 bases, the J end by 2 bases, with 5 bases between.

This clonotype was seen many times. V gene TRBV7-2 combines with J gene TRBJ2-7, with D perhaps matching TRBD2 (6 bases). V dropped 2 bases and J dropped 6 bases, with 20 bases sitting between them. Germline V CDR1 and CDR2: SGHTA, FQGNSA. The CDR3 covers 16 residues. CDR3: CASSLFLAGIGSEQYF. CDR3 nucleotide sequence: TGTGCCAGCAGCTTATTTCTCGCGGGCATCGGGAGCGAGCAGTACTTC.

The table lists this clonotype with a few counts. The rearrangement uses TRBV20-1 and TRBJ2-1; D remains unclear. The germline gives CDR1 DFQATT, CDR2 SNEGSKA (reference sequence). V lost 0 bases to trimming and J lost 10 bases, with 13 bases between them. The CDR3 length is 13 residues. CDR3 region: CSARDRAAGEQFF. The CDR3 nucleotides are TGCAGTGCTAGAGATAGGGCCGCTGGGGAGCAGTTCTTC.

This clonotype was detected many times. The chain combines TRBV20-1 with TRBJ2-5; D is perhaps TRBD1 (6 bases). The CDR3 runs 13 residues. Germline V CDR1 and CDR2: DFQATT, SNEGSKA (reference sequence). V was shortened by 6 bases and J by 2 bases, with 13 bases between the two germline ends. The CDR3 reads CSAPGQGQETQYF. The CDR3 DNA sequence: TGCAGTGCCCCTGGGCAGGGGCAAGAGACCCAGTACTTC.

The chain links TRBV3-1 to TRBJ1-1; D possibly corresponds to TRBD1 (5 bases). This CDR3 is built from 13 residues. Germline loops: CDR1 LGHDT, CDR2 YNNKEL (reference sequence). V lost 4 bases and J 5 bases, leaving 11 bases between the germline ends. The CDR3 nucleotides are TGTGCCAGCAGCCGACAGCAGAGGACTGAAGCTTTCTTT. Translation: CASSRQQRTEAFF.

In its sample, this clonotype was seen many times. The chain's CDR3 is CASSLGLVETQYF. CDR3 DNA: TGTGCCAGCAGCTTAGGATTGGTGGAGACCCAGTACTTC. The chain has TRBV7-2 and TRBJ2-5, with unresolved D. The CDR3 extends over 13 amino acids. V was pared by 1 base and J by 5 bases, with 8 bases between. Looked up from germline, CDR1 is SGHTA and CDR2 is FQGNSA.

In this sample, this clonotype turned up many times. This chain links TRBV20-1 with TRBJ2-5; TRBD2 matches 10 bases. The germline CDR1 and CDR2 sequences are DFQATT and SNEGSKA (reference sequence). The CDR3 totals 14 residues. The trim removed 5 bases at V and 4 bases at J, leaving 7 bases unmatched. The CDR3 loop is CSADLAGGRETQYF. CDR3 DNA sequence: TGCAGTGCTGACTTAGCGGGGGGCCGAGAGACCCAGTACTTC.